This T cell receptor (beta chain) was retrieved from a study of shared clonotypes between healthy human individuals. Study information: A couple of women and three men aged 18 to 49 served as donors.

This table comes from immunoSEQ multiplex PCR, and its TCRdb copy is limited to in-frame clones, with some not included. The sample consists of roughly 1,500,000 clones, 95% to 99% of them appearing once. Donors, without exception, were Caucasian adults residing in Nashville, Tennessee. The authors divided CD4+ cells into CD45RA+ naive and CD45RA-negative memory subsets. The length of the CDR3 is 16 residues. The V segment lost 4 bases and the J segment 5 bases; nucleotides outside the gene matches: 9. Germline V CDR1 and CDR2: SGHVS, FQNEAQ. The chain recombines TRBV7-8 with TRBJ2-4, with 9 bases lining up with TRBD1. Sequencing used naive CD4+ T cells sorted from blood. Sample subset: CD45RA+ positively selected. The source of this sequence is a man between 25 and 39 years old in good health. CDR3 bases: TGTGCCAGCAGCTCCACAGCGACAGGGGGAGAAAACATTCAGTACTTC. As protein: CASSSTATGGENIQYF.